The clone carrying this T cell receptor (beta chain) was recorded a few times. Its antigen is unidentified. This record belongs to a study of T-cell memory formation after mild COVID-19. Study-level findings and limits: Most CD4+ clones that shrank were in CM and EM, while CD8+ ones turned up in EMRA.

TCRdb re-analysed the 5' RACE reads in MiXCR, keeping a single row per CDR3 protein. The sample carries a few hundred thousand distinct CDR3 sequences, 7.5% to 10% recorded once. The CDR3 consists of 20 residues. Germline CDR1 is MGHRA and CDR2 is YSYEKL. The trim removed 1 base at V and 5 bases at J, leaving 20 bases unmatched. The TCR originated in a man aged 18 to 29 who had mild COVID-19 (a few samples of this study predate the infection). Cell type and time point are not known. The chain carries TRBV4-1 and TRBJ2-3; 8 bases align to TRBD1. Sequencing was carried out using PBMCs or a T cell subset sorted from them (not recorded which). The CDR3 bases are TGCGCCAGCAGCCAAGTACCCCTCCAGGGGGCCGTGCGGGGAGGAGATACGCAGTATTTT. Amino acid sequence: CASSQVPLQGAVRGGDTQYF.